This paragraph reports one T cell receptor (beta chain). Its antigen is not yet known. One base away there is no much larger clone; base qualities are not given. TCRbeta CDR3 regions were amplified from genomic DNA using the immunoSEQ Assay, a bias-controlled multiplex PCR. As for the authors' bioinformatics: Nucleated cell counts per sample were estimated from amplification of reference gene primers within the assay. To quantify the absolute abundance of each unique TCRbeta CDR3 rearrangement, sequence reads were collapsed and filtered. For each sample, productive Simpson clonality was calculated by taking the square root of Simpson's diversity index across productive rearrangements. As stored in TCRdb, this immuneACCESS dataset retains in-frame rearrangements with V and J assigned. A fraction of the clones does not appear; measured against another copy, unresolved V genes explain less than half of the discrepancy, and the remainder lacks a known reason. V, J and clone size reflect that table, while D and trimming were determined from the DNA. The sample table lists about 200,000 clones, 80% to 90% of them with a count of one. The top ten constitute around 13% of the sample.

The record originates from a study of blood T cell repertoires in COVID-19 (dated by TCRdb to the early 2020s). The study in broad terms: Collaborator samples came from the United States, Italy and Spain and covered acute and convalescent phases of COVID-19. Where available, HLA class I and class II types were taken from metadata supplied by the sample provider and were not determined by assay-based typing. Samples came from the ongoing ImmuneRACE study (first 160 participants) plus 1,254 subjects from 6 global collaborators. The repertoires were made available in a free public database intended to serve as a resource for research on the immune response to SARS-CoV-2. The prospective study material was composed of cDNA or gDNA derived from T cells, B-cell-depleted T cells, or PBMCs. The dataset comprised deeply sampled blood TCRbeta repertoires from subjects exposed to, actively infected with, or recovered from COVID-19. Sample metadata almost always included a de-identified subject ID, COVID-19 status, age in years and sex.

Inclusive of the bounding cysteine and phenylalanine, the CDR3 is 10 residues long. Here the CDR3 DNA is all that survives: 30 bases in frame from base 1. CDR1 and CDR2 were assigned from the germline V gene as SGHRS and YFSETQ. The V and J ends are trimmed by 9 bases and 13 bases, leaving 14 bases between them. Study-level results and caveats: The amount of clinical and demographic metadata varied by source and participant and was provided uncurated.

Collaborating institutions collected whole blood in K2EDTA tubes following their own protocols. For TCRbeta analysis, collaborators shipped samples in one of three forms: frozen whole blood, isolated PBMCs, or DNA extracted from either of those sample types. The sample was peripheral blood. The receptor's source is a human donor in a cohort sampled during active COVID-19. Recombination linked TRBV5-1 to TRBJ2-1, with TRBD2 as a weak D call on 5 bases. The CDR3 corresponds to CATAGRSQFF. Read as DNA, the sequence is TGCGCCACCGCTGGGAGATCCCAGTTCTTC.